The rows below give T cell receptor beta chains drawn from one sample of a study of a mutant IDH1 vaccine in newly diagnosed glioma. Assay used: immunoSEQ multiplex PCR; TCRdb lists only in-frame clones, some missing. The sample consists of roughly 25,000 clones, approximately 93% of them appearing once. The source was PBMCs, collected from a glioma patient treated with radiotherapy, temozolomide or both. The origin of the receptors is a man younger than 40 with glioma. CDR3s include the opening cysteine and the closing phenylalanine or tryptophan. The order of the fields is V gene, J gene, CDR3 protein.

v_gene: TRBV18
j_gene: TRBJ1-5
CDR3aa: CASSPRGDNQPQHF

v_gene: TRBV6-1
j_gene: TRBJ1-4
CDR3aa: CASTTGETNEKLFF

v_gene: TRBV19
j_gene: TRBJ2-1
CDR3aa: CASNLDGSSYNEQFF

v_gene: TRBV5-1
j_gene: TRBJ2-1
CDR3aa: CASTVTRGYNEQFF

v_gene: TRBV29-1
j_gene: TRBJ2-7
CDR3aa: CSVGPTGSSYEQYF

v_gene: TRBV5-6
j_gene: TRBJ2-3
CDR3aa: CASSSGLAGGAQYF

v_gene: TRBV7-2
j_gene: TRBJ1-2
CDR3aa: CASSPGAGRPANYGYTF

v_gene: TRBV10-2
j_gene: TRBJ2-2
CDR3aa: CASTRQGAGTGELFF

v_gene: TRBV5-6
j_gene: TRBJ2-2
CDR3aa: CASSRWRGSNTGELFF

v_gene: TRBV29-1
j_gene: TRBJ2-3
CDR3aa: CSAQITRQGPSTDTQYF

v_gene: TRBV5-1
j_gene: TRBJ1-4
CDR3aa: CASSSTGGRRNEKLFF

v_gene: TRBV19
j_gene: TRBJ1-3
CDR3aa: CASSNEGLSGNTIYF

v_gene: TRBV30
j_gene: TRBJ2-3
CDR3aa: CAWVYGGPTDTQYF

v_gene: TRBV5-5
j_gene: TRBJ2-3
CDR3aa: CASSPIGEEFSTDTQYF

v_gene: TRBV7-2
j_gene: TRBJ2-7
CDR3aa: CASSFNRYEQYF

v_gene: TRBV4-1
j_gene: TRBJ2-7
CDR3aa: CASSQDGQGVDEQYF

v_gene: TRBV5-1
j_gene: TRBJ1-1
CDR3aa: CASSSTLGAGNTEAFF

v_gene: TRBV19
j_gene: TRBJ2-7
CDR3aa: CASSHTRSETSGTYEQYF

v_gene: TRBV11-2
j_gene: TRBJ2-2
CDR3aa: CASSNRDGNTGELFF

v_gene: TRBV11-2
j_gene: TRBJ1-2
CDR3aa: CASSLGSDRAVGVRYGYTF

v_gene: TRBV12-5
j_gene: TRBJ1-2
CDR3aa: CASGPSRGAGQTSYTF

v_gene: TRBV30
j_gene: TRBJ2-2
CDR3aa: CAWSVARNTGELFF

v_gene: TRBV6-1
j_gene: NA
CDR3aa: CASTLGSSYEQYF

v_gene: TRBV14
j_gene: TRBJ2-7
CDR3aa: CASSPSAGYEQYF

v_gene: TRBV30
j_gene: TRBJ1-1
CDR3aa: CAYFSGTGNTEAFF

v_gene: TRBV6-1
j_gene: TRBJ1-1
CDR3aa: CASTLTGDAEAFF

v_gene: TRBV7-9
j_gene: TRBJ1-2
CDR3aa: CASSFYGPGLSGYTF

v_gene: TRBV7-2
j_gene: TRBJ1-5
CDR3aa: CASSLVTGLGQPQHF

v_gene: TRBV18
j_gene: TRBJ1-3
CDR3aa: CASSPKRRGASGNTIYF

v_gene: TRBV7-7
j_gene: TRBJ2-1
CDR3aa: CASSPITSGTLSYNEQFF

v_gene: TRBV12-5
j_gene: TRBJ2-2
CDR3aa: CASGLLLRDRGGPGELFF

v_gene: TRBV2
j_gene: TRBJ2-7
CDR3aa: CASSVQGGDYEQYF

v_gene: TRBV27
j_gene: TRBJ1-1
CDR3aa: CASSLGEEENTEAFF

v_gene: TRBV12-5
j_gene: TRBJ2-7
CDR3aa: CASGLAGDYEQYF

v_gene: TRBV7-7
j_gene: TRBJ1-3
CDR3aa: CASSLSFNSGNTIYF

v_gene: TRBV5-1
j_gene: TRBJ2-2
CDR3aa: CASSPTPGQGASGELFF

v_gene: TRBV5-1
j_gene: TRBJ1-1
CDR3aa: CASSLETANTEAFF

v_gene: TRBV12-5
j_gene: TRBJ2-2
CDR3aa: CASGLVPRGERDGELFF

v_gene: TRBV19
j_gene: TRBJ2-5
CDR3aa: CASSIVGLEGETQYF

v_gene: TRBV7-9
j_gene: TRBJ1-1
CDR3aa: CASSLAGTVNTEAFF

v_gene: TRBV29-1
j_gene: TRBJ2-4
CDR3aa: CSAEVGGSKNIQYF

v_gene: TRBV5-5
j_gene: TRBJ2-7
CDR3aa: CASSSSGQETYEQYF

v_gene: TRBV7-9
j_gene: TRBJ2-7
CDR3aa: CASSSRDRDPNEQYF

v_gene: TRBV9
j_gene: TRBJ1-1
CDR3aa: CASSVEAGNTEAFF

v_gene: TRBV30
j_gene: TRBJ1-2
CDR3aa: CAWSVAGLIYGYTF